These T cell receptor beta chains were read from a single sample in a study of T-cell reconstitution after alpha-beta-depleted transplantation in children. TCRdb analysed the PCR reads with MiXCR anew, one entry per CDR3 protein. The table includes roughly 66,000 distinct CDR3 sequences, 4.9% detected once. The sample consisted of PBMCs, mostly from graft donor cells, taken 180 days after TCRalphabeta/CD19-depleted stem cell transplant. The receptors here all came from a boy less than two years old who had a stem cell transplant for acute myeloid leukemia, so the T cells may come from the graft donor. CDR3s include the opening cysteine and the closing phenylalanine or tryptophan. The D gene is left open where the match is weak. A clone size is listed for some rows: how often the clone was seen (once, few, many), or a class if it is expanded.

J gene	V gene	D gene	clone size	CDR3 protein	CDR3 DNA
TRBJ2-5	TRBV6-2/TRBV6-3	.	many	CASSYSYRGEFGETQYF	TGTGCCAGCAGTTACTCTTACCGCGGGGAGTTCGGGGAGACCCAGTACTTC
TRBJ1-2	TRBV7-2	.	.	CASSLSGLNGGYTF	TGTGCCAGCAGCTTATCGGGTTTGAACGGAGGCTACACCTTC
TRBJ2-5	TRBV20-1	.	many	CSARDKVETQYF	TGCAGTGCTAGAGATAAGGTGGAGACCCAGTACTTC
TRBJ2-1	TRBV6-2/TRBV6-3	.	many	CASSYGTLYNEQFF	TGTGCCAGCAGTTATGGGACTCTATACAATGAGCAGTTCTTC
TRBJ1-1	TRBV5-1	TRBD1	many	CASSNQQGTEAFF	TGCGCCAGCAGCAACCAACAGGGGACTGAAGCTTTCTTT
TRBJ2-1	TRBV20-1	.	many	CSARRGGLNEQFF	TGCAGTGCTAGAAGGGGGGGCCTCAATGAGCAGTTCTTC
TRBJ1-2	TRBV29-1	TRBD1	many	CSAGDRGVGYTF	TGCAGCGCTGGGGACAGGGGGGTTGGCTACACCTTC
TRBJ2-1	TRBV7-2	.	.	CASGPGGNRYNEQFF	TGTGCCAGCGGTCCAGGCGGAAACCGATACAATGAGCAGTTCTTC
TRBJ1-5	TRBV12-3/TRBV12-4	.	many	CASSGDLQPQHF	TGTGCCAGCAGTGGGGACCTCCAGCCCCAGCATTTT
TRBJ2-2	TRBV6-2/TRBV6-3	TRBD1	many	CASSITGGWNTGELFF	TGTGCCAGCAGTATAACAGGGGGCTGGAACACCGGGGAGCTGTTTTTT
TRBJ2-3	TRBV5-1	TRBD2	many	CASSPNLLAADTQYF	TGCGCCAGCAGCCCAAACCTACTAGCGGCAGATACGCAGTATTTT
TRBJ1-6	TRBV18	TRBD1	many	CASSPYPHQGDRSYNSPLHF	TGTGCCAGCTCACCGTACCCTCACCAGGGGGACCGCTCCTATAATTCACCCCTCCACTTT
TRBJ1-2	TRBV7-2	.	many	CASTISGLGNYGYTF	TGTGCCAGCACCATTTCAGGGCTGGGGAACTATGGCTACACCTTC
TRBJ2-5	TRBV12-3/TRBV12-4	.	many	CASNRGGRETQYF	TGTGCCAGCAACCGAGGGGGGCGGGAGACCCAGTACTTC
TRBJ2-1	TRBV7-8	.	many	CASSLRNEQFF	TGTGCCAGCAGCTTAAGGAATGAGCAGTTCTTC
TRBJ2-3	TRBV7-9	TRBD1	many	CASSSGQGSTDTQYF	TGTGCCAGCAGCTCCGGACAGGGTAGCACAGATACGCAGTATTTT
TRBJ2-5	TRBV12-3/TRBV12-4	TRBD2	many	CASSLAPRLAGGQETQYF	TGTGCCAGCAGTTTAGCGCCTCGACTAGCGGGGGGTCAAGAGACCCAGTACTTC
TRBJ2-4	TRBV7-2	TRBD1	many	CASDTTGPPKNIQYF	TGTGCCAGCGATACGACAGGGCCCCCCAAAAACATTCAGTACTTC
TRBJ2-2	TRBV2	.	many	CASSTGTGELFF	TGTGCCAGCAGTACGGGCACCGGGGAGCTGTTTTTT
TRBJ2-2	TRBV7-9	.	many	CASSSSRTSHTGELFF	TGTGCCAGCAGCTCGTCCAGGACATCTCACACCGGGGAGCTGTTTTTT
TRBJ2-1	TRBV7-6	.	few	CASSSRARPVHNEQFF	TGTGCCAGCAGTTCTAGAGCTCGGCCGGTCCACAATGAGCAGTTCTTC
TRBJ2-3	TRBV12-3/TRBV12-4	.	many	CASSLALMGTDTQYF	TGTGCCAGCAGTTTGGCCCTAATGGGCACAGATACGCAGTATTTT
TRBJ2-3	TRBV5-1	TRBD1	many	CASSLADRASTDTQYF	TGCGCCAGCAGCTTGGCGGACAGGGCGAGCACAGATACGCAGTATTTT
TRBJ2-3	TRBV7-2	TRBD2	many	CASSLYTGGPDTQYF	TGTGCCAGCAGCTTATATACGGGGGGGCCAGATACGCAGTATTTT
TRBJ2-1	TRBV12-3/TRBV12-4	.	many	CASCRLTGLNEQFF	TGTGCCAGCTGCCGCCTTACAGGGCTCAATGAGCAGTTCTTC
TRBJ1-6	TRBV12-3/TRBV12-4	TRBD1	many	CASSHDREDSPLHF	TGTGCCAGCAGTCACGACAGGGAGGATTCACCCCTCCACTTT
TRBJ2-2	TRBV19	.	many	CASKEVPGELFF	TGTGCCAGTAAGGAGGTCCCCGGGGAGCTGTTTTTT
TRBJ2-1	TRBV20-1	.	many	CSALRDALNEQFF	TGCAGTGCCCTCCGGGACGCGCTCAATGAGCAGTTCTTC
TRBJ2-5	TRBV7-8	TRBD1	many	CASSFLGGRETQYF	TGTGCCAGCAGCTTTTTAGGGGGCAGGGAGACCCAGTACTTC
TRBJ2-7	TRBV4-3	.	many	CASSHYSRPDPYEQYF	TGCGCCAGCAGCCATTATTCCAGACCTGATCCCTACGAGCAGTACTTC
TRBJ2-5	TRBV5-1	.	many	CASSLGASGETQYF	TGCGCCAGCAGCTTGGGGGCTAGTGGGGAGACCCAGTACTTC
TRBJ1-2	TRBV20-1	.	many	CSAAGINYGYTF	TGCAGTGCCGCCGGGATCAACTATGGCTACACCTTC
TRBJ2-1	TRBV20-1	TRBD2	many	CSAKGRGALSTLNEQFF	TGCAGTGCTAAGGGGCGGGGGGCCTTGTCAACATTAAATGAGCAGTTCTTC
TRBJ2-3	TRBV2	TRBD2	many	CASSEARVGESLAGYTDTQYF	TGTGCCAGCAGTGAAGCGAGGGTCGGAGAGTCGCTAGCGGGATACACAGATACGCAGTATTTT
TRBJ2-5	TRBV18	.	many	CASSPTANGETQYF	TGTGCCAGCTCACCAACGGCGAATGGAGAGACCCAGTACTTC
TRBJ2-1	TRBV28	.	many	CASMKTTGNTREQFF	TGTGCCAGCATGAAGACTACAGGGAATACGCGTGAGCAGTTCTTC
TRBJ2-1	TRBV12-3/TRBV12-4	.	many	CASSQQSLGPNEQFF	TGTGCCAGCAGTCAACAGTCCCTCGGCCCCAATGAGCAGTTCTTC
TRBJ1-6	TRBV7-3	.	many	CASSLAGMNSPLHF	TGTGCCAGCAGCTTAGCAGGGATGAATTCACCCCTCCACTTT
TRBJ1-1	TRBV29-1	.	many	CSVPGDGNTEAFF	TGCAGCGTTCCAGGGGACGGGAACACTGAAGCTTTCTTT
TRBJ2-4	TRBV9	.	many	CASSVGEGEGAKNIQYF	TGTGCCAGCAGCGTAGGGGAGGGGGAAGGAGCCAAAAACATTCAGTACTTC
TRBJ1-1	TRBV11-2	.	many	CASSLIGAASPF	TGTGCCAGCAGCTTAATTGGGGCCGCTTCTCCATTT
TRBJ1-1	TRBV20-1	TRBD1	many	CSARDSPRRAEAFF	TGCAGTGCTCGGGACAGCCCCCGACGGGCCGAAGCTTTCTTT
TRBJ1-5	TRBV21-1	.	many	CASSKGTARQPQHF	TGTGCCAGCAGCAAAGGGACAGCTCGCCAGCCCCAGCATTTT
TRBJ1-1	TRBV19	.	many	CASSPRTLDTEAFF	TGTGCCAGTAGTCCCCGGACGCTTGACACTGAAGCTTTCTTT
TRBJ2-2	TRBV6-2/TRBV6-3	TRBD2	many	CASSYLERGGELFF	TGTGCCAGCAGTTACTTGGAGCGGGGGGGGGAGCTGTTTTTT
TRBJ1-5	TRBV20-1	TRBD1	many	CSANQGAASNQPQHF	TGCAGTGCTAACCAGGGGGCAGCTAGCAATCAGCCCCAGCATTTT
TRBJ1-3	TRBV20-1	TRBD1	many	CSARRGLSGNTIYF	TGCAGTGCTCGCAGGGGGCTTAGTGGAAACACCATATATTTT
TRBJ2-5	TRBV20-1	TRBD1	many	CSALSGTGLETQYF	TGCAGTGCTCTTTCCGGGACAGGGTTAGAGACCCAGTACTTC
TRBJ2-7	TRBV6-5	.	many	CASSSLYEQYF	TGTGCCAGCAGTTCCCTCTACGAGCAGTACTTC
TRBJ1-6	TRBV3-1	.	many	CASSPLGGDSPLHF	TGTGCCAGCAGCCCCCTAGGTGGCGATTCACCCCTCCACTTT
TRBJ1-2	TRBV5-1	TRBD1	many	CASSSSGGRGYGYTF	TGCGCCAGCAGCTCCTCAGGGGGTAGGGGCTATGGCTACACCTTC
TRBJ2-1	TRBV7-2	TRBD2	many	CASSLVGLTSGNEQFF	TGTGCCAGCAGCCTAGTGGGACTAACCTCGGGCAATGAGCAGTTCTTC
TRBJ1-4	TRBV28	.	.	CASSSTGTTNEKLFF	TGTGCCAGCAGTTCGACAGGAACAACTAATGAAAAACTGTTTTTT
TRBJ1-1	TRBV1	.	many	CTSSQDNPKGPRDNTEAFF	TGCACCAGCAGCCAAGATAACCCCAAGGGACCCCGGGATAACACTGAAGCTTTCTTT